Sequencing of this T cell receptor beta chain was carried out in a study of cytomegalovirus exposure and HLA in healthy donors (dated by TCRdb to the late 2010s). Notes on the research overall: In an earlier analysis of approximately 500 of the donors, about 270 Gb of sequence data and 117 million unique TCR beta sequences from about 190 million T cells were reported. About 300 gigabases of sequencing data and roughly 90 million unique TCR sequences were included in an early release covering several hundred HLA-typed donors. Among the roughly 400 genotyped donors, 81% belonged to the genetic ancestry cluster associated with self-reported Caucasian donors. The aim of the study was to test whether cataloging public T cell receptors could identify signatures of past pathogen exposure. The study used immunosequencing to profile the T cell repertoires of 600 to 850 subjects and linked those repertoires to cytomegalovirus serostatus. Along with the approximately 700-subject first cohort, a separate validation cohort of 120 different subjects was used. High-throughput TCR immunosequencing, statistical association of individual TCRs with disease status, and machine learning were combined to predict cytomegalovirus infection status. A later analysis re-analyzed previously published TCR beta repertoires from 550 to 700 donors and added high-resolution HLA genotyping to study TCR occurrence patterns. The later analysis used no new phenotypic data to find candidate immune exposures, relying instead on TCR beta sequences and their occurrence across donors. To decide whether each TCR beta V gene segment behaved as functional or pseudogenic, an earlier analysis of nearly 600 of the donors relied on high-throughput TCR beta sequencing. Donor age, sex, ethnicity and CMV serostatus were compiled alongside the repertoire data. Genome-wide SNP genotypes for about 65% of the 666 donors were used in a later genetic analysis, which treated that subset as a discovery cohort. Every repertoire in the discovery cohort had been generated on one and the same sequencing platform. HLA typing covered class I and class II loci at four-digit resolution. Typing coverage differed by locus: A, B, C, DRB1 and DQB1 were typed in about 629-630 donors, DQA1 in about 500, DPA1 in 600 to 610, and DPB1 in approximately 450. Several DR-DQ haplotypes were handled as single units for association and clustering because linkage in the cohort was strong. Across 300 to 400 genotyped donors of the cohort, an average of roughly 250,000 unique TCR beta nucleotide sequences per donor were sequenced, and 15% to 20% of those sequences were non-productive. Study-wide conclusions, independent of this receptor: A later analysis found that TCR association rates varied across HLA loci, with DRB1 alleles showing the most associated TCRs and HLA-C alleles the fewest. The sequencing pipeline was judged likely to have produced a cluster of highly shared sequence variants as a technical artifact. When HLA alleles, especially DR and DQ, strongly co-occurred, attributing TCR associations to individual alleles was difficult. In a later genetic analysis, a missense DCLRE1C variant was associated with V-gene and J-gene trimming of TCR beta chains, and the association was replicated in an independent cohort. At a false discovery rate of 0.05, a later analysis linked approximately 18,000 TCR beta sequences to specific HLA alleles. Sequencing depth was assumed to be roughly uniform across donors in the presence/absence analyses, though that assumption may not hold. Linkage disequilibrium might explain the correlated functional status among segregating V segments, but an unknown experimental factor could not be ruled out. Because the 87-base-pair reads could not distinguish some IMGT-functional V segments, including TRBV6-2 and TRBV6-3, those segments were excluded. In a later genetic analysis, fewer N-insertions in productive TCRs were reported among donors in an Asian-associated ancestry cluster than the roughly 700-donor mean. In both the original and validation cohorts, the classifier was reported to diagnose cytomegalovirus status with high specificity and sensitivity. In the study, around 150 TCR beta chains were listed as associated with cytomegalovirus. The cohort was sequenced for TCR beta chains only, and without alpha or paired-chain data the features that could be detected were limited. The authors suggested that the approach could potentially be generalized to other disease states and immunological phenotypes. Because counts were too low, about 18 rarely observed V segments, including chromosome 9 orphons, were excluded from the earlier analysis of 587 of the donors. Most TCR sequences were seen in very few donors, while some public TCRs were found in many individuals. According to a later analysis, most CMV-associated TCR beta chains appeared to be HLA-restricted, and the HLA associations seemed to be driven largely by CMV exposure. In vitro tests confirmed that a few of the cytomegalovirus-associated TCR beta chains recognize cytomegalovirus antigens. In an earlier analysis of about 600 of the donors, most TCR beta V segments appeared in productive rearrangements about 87% or about 30% of the time, broadly matching IMGT annotations. For the cohort, immune exposure information was limited to CMV serostatus. Compared with equally common non-associated chains, HLA-associated TCR beta chains in a later analysis were more clonally expanded and had lower generation probabilities. In a later analysis, several top co-occurrence clusters were reported to appear linked to parvovirus B19, influenza, CMV and Epstein-Barr virus. Because some donors lacked HLA typing at each locus, the association tests relied only on the typed subset. A further reported finding was that TCR beta sequences accurately predicted the HLA-A and HLA-B alleles for most subjects in the first cohort.

Libraries came from the immunoSEQ multiplex PCR assay. The multiplex PCR relied on a mix of 60 forward primers for TCR Vbeta segments and 13 reverse primers for TCR Jbeta segments. Amplification of the CDR3 region of rearranged TCR beta genes was performed with a multiplex PCR assay on genomic DNA. Amplified TCR beta libraries were sequenced as 87-base-pair reads on the Illumina HiSeq System. From the authors' description of their analysis: Across the 500 to 750 repertoires, a later analysis counted tens of millions of unique TCR beta chains, 9 million to 14 million of which were shared by at least two donors. To remove PCR and sequencing errors, raw reads were error-corrected and collapsed into unique sequences using a nearest-neighbor algorithm that merged closely related sequences. Alignment of CDR3 sequences to IMGT reference sequences was used to assign V, D and J gene segments. For a sequence to be retained, a match of at least six nucleotides was required to both a V gene segment and a J gene segment. A rearrangement counted as productive if the CDR3 had no stop codons and remained in frame with V and J, and every other rearrangement counted as non-productive. CDR3 was defined by IMGT convention, running from the second conserved V-encoded cysteine to the conserved J-encoded phenylalanine. The earlier analysis of fewer than 750 of the donors excluded sequences that lacked an unambiguous match to a single V gene segment. In an earlier analysis of several hundred of the donors, a V segment was called functional when productive rearrangements were above 56.7%, and segregating when the standard deviation between donors exceeded 5%. To diagnose cytomegalovirus status from the catalog of TCR beta chain sequences, a statistical classification framework was built. In a later analysis, V and J genes were assigned by comparing TCR nucleotide sequences against IMGT/GENE-DB human TR gene sequences. The TCRdist pipeline was used in a later analysis to assign CDR3 sequences and most-parsimonious VDJ recombination scenarios. In a later analysis, each TCR beta chain was defined by its CDR3 amino acid sequence together with its V-gene family, and reads without a unique V-gene family were excluded. To address suspected cross-contamination and a sequencing artifact, a later analysis removed around 590 highly shared, low-generation-probability nucleotide sequences. A later analysis calculated a clonal expansion index for each public chain from normalized within-repertoire ranks of inferred template counts. Generation probabilities in a later analysis came from a VDJ recombination model fitted to out-of-frame rearrangements, and those results were checked against IGoR. A later analysis scored TCR-TCR, TCR-HLA and TCR-CMV co-occurrence with hypergeometric tests, applying a repertoire-size bias correction to TCR pairs. False discovery rates were estimated in a later analysis by permuting HLA or CMV assignments 20 times. A later analysis grouped co-occurring TCRs with DBSCAN, adding TCRdist sequence similarity when clustering within HLA-allele-positive subsets. Co-occurrence clustering excluded repertoires with fewer than 30,000 or more than 120,000 public chains, plus five with anomalous nucleotide sharing. TCRdb obtained this table from immuneACCESS and retained in-frame rearrangements with V and J assigned. These tables miss some clones; where compared with another copy, unresolved V genes account for less than half of the shortfall, and the remainder is unexplained. That table gives V, J and clone size, and the DNA gave D and trimming. This sample has some 110,000 clones in its table, and over 70% of those were observed once. The ten largest make up 1.5% to 2% of the sample.

The cohort comprised some 700 healthy bone marrow donors. Cohort members were all nominally healthy when sampled, although unrecorded immune exposures were likely present. The donor tested CMV seronegative, placing the donor among the 350 or so seronegative members of the cohort. A peripheral blood sample was collected from each donor, and TCR beta sequencing was performed on peripheral blood mononuclear cells. Genomic DNA extraction from the blood cell samples was performed with the Qiagen DNeasy Blood Extraction Kit. This clone occurred a few times. The antigen this receptor binds is unknown. Base quality data are lacking; no much larger clone is found one base away. CDR1 and CDR2 are read off the germline V gene as MNHEY and SVGAGI. Its CDR3 holds 14 amino acids, cysteine through phenylalanine. Only the CDR3 DNA stays, 42 bases, in frame from base 1. Trimming accounts for 4 bases at V and 1 base at J, while the number of junction bases matched to no gene is 3.

The chain uses TRBV6-5 and TRBJ1-1; a stretch of 7 junction bases matches TRBD1. The source of this sequence is a woman between 18 and 29 years old in good health and CMV-seronegative. The sequenced material came from PBMCs. The nucleotides read TGTGCCAGCAGTTTAGGGGGCGGGAACACTGAAGCTTTCTTT. Its product reads: CASSLGGGNTEAFF.